Each of the 20 T cell receptor beta chains below was sequenced from the same sample in a study of OX40 agonist ivuxolimab in advanced cancers. Measured with immunoSEQ multiplex PCR; TCRdb has only the in-frame clones, and not every one. The table includes 35,000 to 55,000 clones, 65% to 90% detected once. The sample was CD4+ or CD8+ T cells sorted from blood, taken in a trial of the OX40 agonist ivuxolimab. The receptors were gathered from an adult with an advanced solid tumor such as melanoma, head and neck, liver or kidney cancer.

The chain is built from TRBV5-1 and TRBJ1-4; D is unresolved. V was shortened by 4 bases and J by 6 bases, with 10 bases between the two germline ends. The CDR3 totals 13 residues. Germline V gene sequence: CDR1 SGHRS, CDR2 YFSETQ. In DNA, the CDR3 is TGCGCCAGCAGCACCCTGCAGGATGAAAAACTGTTTTTT. Encoded protein: CASSTLQDEKLFF.

This sequence joins TRBV10-3 and TRBJ1-1; the D is unclear. CDR1 ENHRY and CDR2 SYGVKD come from the germline V gene. This CDR3 is built from 11 residues. V gave up 8 bases and J gave up 1 base, with 5 bases separating them. The CDR3 spells CAIGWNTEAFF. As DNA, the CDR3 is TGTGCCATCGGGTGGAACACTGAAGCTTTCTTT.

The V call is TRBV5-8, the J call TRBJ1-2; D unresolved. Germline V gene lookup returns CDR1 SGHTS and CDR2 YDEGEE. V dropped 3 bases and J dropped 7 bases, with 19 bases sitting between them. The CDR3 is made up of 15 amino acids. The DNA of the CDR3 is TGTGCCAGCAGCTCTTCCGGGTCGAAATACGTTGGCTACACCTTC. This gives the protein CASSSSGSKYVGYTF.

This chain joins TRBV5-6 and TRBJ2-1; no clear D gene. This CDR3 comprises 13 residues. The germline V gene encodes CDR1 SGHDT and CDR2 YYEEEE. V was pared by 2 bases and J by 6 bases, with 9 bases between. The CDR3 DNA reads as TGTGCCAGCAGCTTTTGGACGGCCAATGAGCAGTTCTTC. Protein product: CASSFWTANEQFF.

Only a few counts were recorded for this clone. This chain joins TRBV5-1 and TRBJ1-1; no clear D gene. Between the trimmed V and J ends, which lost 0 bases and 2 bases, there was a span of 11 bases. Germline lookup yields CDR1 SGHRS and CDR2 YFSETQ. This CDR3 comprises 15 residues. In nucleotides, the CDR3 is TGCGCCAGCAGCTTGGACGCACGACCAAACACTGAAGCTTTCTTT. Protein product: CASSLDARPNTEAFF.

The V and J genes are TRBV19 and TRBJ1-1; D remains unclear. Between the trimmed V and J ends, which lost 5 bases and 1 base, there was a span of 5 bases. The CDR3 sequence is 12 residues long. CDR1 is LNHDA, CDR2 SQIVND, per germline (reference sequence). The CDR3 protein is CASSGWNTEAFF. The CDR3 DNA reads as TGTGCCAGTAGTGGATGGAACACTGAAGCTTTCTTT. Supplemented by reference TRBV19 and TRBJ1-1, the full variable domain reads DGGITQSPKYLFRKEGQNVTLSCEQNLNHDAMYWYRQDPGQGLRLIYYSQIVNDFQKGDIAEGYSVSREKKESFPLTVTSAQKNPTAFYLCASSGWNTEAFFGQGTRLTVV.

The rearrangement links TRBV7-2 to TRBJ2-1, with D perhaps matching TRBD1 or TRBD2 (6 bases each). Trimming took off 1 base at V and 7 bases at J, with 17 bases between the two ends. Germline V gene data show CDR1 as SGHTA and CDR2 as FQGNSA. This CDR3 is 16 amino acids long. The CDR3 DNA sequence: TGTGCCAGCAGCTTAGTTGGGGGGCAGGTTCCTAATGAGCAGTTCTTC. Translated, it gives CASSLVGGQVPNEQFF.

This clone appeared a few times. The V gene is TRBV6-1, the J gene TRBJ2-3, with D uncertain. CDR3 size: 11 residues. From germline, CDR1 is MNHNS and CDR2 SASEGT. Trimming left V 5 bases short and J 4 bases short, with 4 bases between. The CDR3 coding sequence is TGTGCCAGCAGTTTCCCAGATACGCAGTATTTT. Its protein is CASSFPDTQYF.

V is TRBV5-6 and J is TRBJ2-1; D is perhaps TRBD2 (6 bases). Germline V gene data show CDR1 as SGHDT and CDR2 as YYEEEE. The CDR3 consists of 15 residues. The germline V and J ends were trimmed by 4 bases and 9 bases, with 20 bases remaining between them. CDR3 in amino acids: CASSDLGRETGEQFF. CDR3 in DNA: TGTGCCAGCAGCGACCTCGGGCGGGAAACGGGTGAGCAGTTCTTC.

The chain employs TRBV21-1 and TRBJ2-7; TRBD1, the table's D call, lacks a check against the DNA. TRBV21-1 is deemed a pseudogene. CDR3 size: 15 residues. The CDR3 loop reads CASSKGRQGYYEQYF. CDR3 sequence (DNA): TGTGCCAGCAGCAAAGGCCGACAGGGCTACTACGAGCAGTACTTC.

V usage is TRBV2 and J usage is TRBJ1-5; D unresolved. There are 16 residues in the CDR3. V dropped 6 bases and J dropped 5 bases, with 20 bases sitting between them. Per germline, CDR1 SNHLY and CDR2 FYNNEI. The DNA for the CDR3 is TGTGCCAGCAGAGAGGGCGGACGGCGGCTAGATCAGCCCCAGCATTTT. It translates to CASREGGRRLDQPQHF.

The chain couples TRBV2 to TRBJ1-6; D gene unclear. V lost 7 bases to trimming and J lost 0 bases, with 13 bases between them. Germline V gene data show CDR1 as SNHLY and CDR2 as FYNNEI. CDR3 size: 16 residues. In DNA form, the CDR3 reads TGTGCCAGCACCGTCCGGTTGAGCTCCTATAATTCACCCCTCCACTTT. Its translation is CASTVRLSSYNSPLHF.

This chain links TRBV6-6 with TRBJ2-7; D is unresolved. This CDR3 is built from 12 residues. V shed 7 bases and J shed 3 bases, with 10 bases lying between them. Germline V gene lookup returns CDR1 MNHNY and CDR2 SVGAGI (reference sequence). CDR3 sequence (DNA): TGTGCCAGCACCACTACAATCTACGAGCAGTACTTC. This translates into CASTTTIYEQYF.

The chain recombines TRBV23-1 with TRBJ2-7, with D perhaps TRBD2 (6 bases). TRBV23-1 is an ORF, with its function uncertain. The germline V and J ends were trimmed by 4 bases and 3 bases, with 34 bases remaining between them. The CDR3 has 21 amino acids. The CDR3 reads CASSRPTTPSPPGTHHYEQYF. DNA for the CDR3: TGCGCCAGCAGTCGACCGACTACCCCCTCGCCGCCCGGGACTCACCACTACGAGCAGTACTTC.

The J gene is TRBJ2-1, the V gene TRBV6-5; 10 nucleotides line up with TRBD2. The CDR3 contains 15 residues. Germline CDR1 is MNHEY and CDR2 is SVGAGI. The junction had 5 bases not matched to a gene; V was cut back by 5 bases and J by 4 bases. In DNA, the CDR3 is TGTGCCAGCAGTATTAGCGGGGGGCCGTACAATGAGCAGTTCTTC. Residues: CASSISGGPYNEQFF.

The rearrangement links TRBV5-1 to TRBJ2-5; TRBD1 aligns across 7 bases. The V and J ends lost 4 bases and 0 bases, in that order; junction bases with no gene match: 6. The CDR3 loop spans 15 amino acids. CDR1 is SGHRS, CDR2 YFSETQ, per germline. CDR3 sequence reads: CASSTTTGNQETQYF. The CDR3 bases are TGCGCCAGCAGCACTACGACAGGGAACCAAGAGACCCAGTACTTC.

This chain connects TRBV5-6 to TRBJ2-2; D is ambiguous. Trimming took off 5 bases at V and 1 base at J, with 6 bases between the two ends. Germline V lookup: CDR1 SGHDT, CDR2 YYEEEE. This CDR3 is built from 13 residues. The CDR3 nucleotides read TGTGCCAGCAGTTGGGGGAACACCGGGGAGCTGTTTTTT. It is translated as CASSWGNTGELFF.

The gene calls are TRBV6-1 and TRBJ2-3, with TRBD2 identical over 9 bases. The CDR3 runs 15 residues. The V gene's germline CDR1 is MNHNS and CDR2 SASEGT. V lost 7 bases, J lost 1 base, and 6 bases stayed unmatched. The CDR3 protein is CASIRTSARTDTQYF. For the CDR3, the DNA is TGTGCCAGCATCAGGACTAGCGCCCGCACAGATACGCAGTATTTT.

This clone occurred a few times. The J gene is TRBJ1-4, the V gene TRBV2; possibly TRBD1 for D (6 bases). The germline V gene has CDR1 SNHLY and CDR2 FYNNEI. V lost 7 bases and J 5 bases, leaving 11 bases between the germline ends. The CDR3 has 13 amino acids. The CDR3 reads CASMGQRNEKLFF. The CDR3 nucleotides read TGTGCCAGCATGGGACAACGGAATGAAAAACTGTTTTTT.

The CDR3 is CASSDRGKNYGYTF. The CDR3 coding sequence is TGTGCCAGTTCGGACAGGGGGAAGAACTATGGCTACACCTTC. The genes are TRBV19 and TRBJ1-2; 10 nucleotides match TRBD1. Germline trimming cut 8 bases from V and 2 bases from J; bases unmatched to any gene: 5. The CDR3 runs 14 residues. CDR1 is LNHDA and CDR2 is SQIVND in the germline V gene (reference sequence).